This passage covers 8 T cell receptor beta chains from one sample sequenced in a study of T-cell memory formation after mild COVID-19. From the 5' RACE reads, TCRdb called clonotypes with MiXCR, one entry per CDR3 protein. Altogether about 270,000 distinct CDR3 sequences are present, 16% being singletons, with the ten largest covering around 23%. Sequenced material: PBMCs or a T cell subset sorted from them (not recorded which). Every receptor here comes from a man younger than 35 who had mild COVID-19 (a few samples of this study predate the infection). Cell type and time point are not known.

The sample holds many counts of this clonotype. V is TRBV27 and J is TRBJ2-2, with 7 bases aligning to TRBD1. In germline, CDR1 is MNHEY, CDR2 SMNVEV (reference sequence). The CDR3 consists of 14 residues. Trimming removed 4 bases from V and 7 bases from J; junction bases left unmatched: 6. CDR3 coding DNA: TGTGCCAGCAGTTCCGACAGGGCTAGCGGGGAGCTGTTTTTT. It translates to CASSSDRASGELFF.

This clonotype was detected a few times. J is TRBJ2-7 and V is TRBV6-5; weak D call: TRBD1 (6 bases). The length of the CDR3 is 15 residues. Germline V gives CDR1 MNHEY, CDR2 SVGAGI. V dropped 6 bases and J dropped 2 bases, with 17 bases sitting between them. The CDR3 nucleotides are TGTGCCAGCAGACCCTACAGGGATTCGCCCTACGAGCAGTACGTC. It is translated as CASRPYRDSPYEQYV.

This clonotype was observed a few times. The rearrangement uses TRBV6-5 and TRBJ1-2; D gene ambiguous. Germline V lookup: CDR1 MNHEY, CDR2 SVGAGI. The CDR3 covers 13 residues. Trimming shortened V by 0 bases and J by 4 bases, and 6 bases separated the two germline ends. CDR3 sequence: CASSYSSTYGYTF. As DNA, the CDR3 is TGTGCCAGCAGTTACTCTAGTACCTATGGCTACACCTTC.

This clonotype was seen a handful of times. The CDR3, as DNA: TGTGCCAGCAGCCATCCTTCAGTGGTTCCGCCCCAGCATTTT. Its protein product is CASSHPSVVPPQHF. V is TRBV14 and J is TRBJ1-5; no clear D. This CDR3 comprises 14 residues. Trimming removed 3 bases from V and 9 bases from J, with 15 bases in between. Germline-derived CDR1 and CDR2 are SGHDN and FVKESK.

This clonotype was picked up a small number of times. The V and J genes are TRBV5-1 and TRBJ2-2; D assignment may be TRBD1 or TRBD2 (6 bases each). Germline V gene sequence: CDR1 SGHRS, CDR2 YFSETQ. The CDR3 extends over 15 amino acids. V was trimmed by 0 bases and J by 6 bases, leaving 12 bases between them. Here the CDR3 DNA reads TGCGCCAGCAGCTTGGTTCCAGGGGAGGCCGGGGAGCTGTTTTTT. Protein product: CASSLVPGEAGELFF.

The rearrangement links TRBV12-3 or TRBV12-4 to TRBJ2-1, with no clear D. The CDR3 spans 14 residues. Trimming shortened V by 2 bases and J by 4 bases, and 9 bases separated the two germline ends. CDR3 in DNA: TGTGCCAGCAGTTTAATGGCGCAGTACAATGAGCAGTTCTTC. Protein: CASSLMAQYNEQFF.

J is TRBJ2-5 and V is TRBV5-1; D is possibly TRBD2 (6 bases). Trimming pared 0 bases from V and 5 bases from J, leaving 14 bases between. Germline CDR1 is SGHRS and CDR2 is YFSETQ. The CDR3 spans 15 residues. CDR3 protein: CASSLVGGRWETQYF. The CDR3 DNA is TGCGCCAGCAGCTTGGTCGGGGGAAGATGGGAGACCCAGTACTTC.

This clonotype showed up just a few times. This chain connects TRBV18 to TRBJ1-1; D gene unclear. Germline CDR1 reads KGHSH; CDR2 reads LQKENI. The CDR3 has 15 amino acids. Trimming removed 3 bases from V and 0 bases from J, with 11 bases in between. DNA for the CDR3: TGTGCCAGCTCACCTCTCACGGAGATGAACACTGAAGCTTTCTTT. Amino acid sequence: CASSPLTEMNTEAFF.